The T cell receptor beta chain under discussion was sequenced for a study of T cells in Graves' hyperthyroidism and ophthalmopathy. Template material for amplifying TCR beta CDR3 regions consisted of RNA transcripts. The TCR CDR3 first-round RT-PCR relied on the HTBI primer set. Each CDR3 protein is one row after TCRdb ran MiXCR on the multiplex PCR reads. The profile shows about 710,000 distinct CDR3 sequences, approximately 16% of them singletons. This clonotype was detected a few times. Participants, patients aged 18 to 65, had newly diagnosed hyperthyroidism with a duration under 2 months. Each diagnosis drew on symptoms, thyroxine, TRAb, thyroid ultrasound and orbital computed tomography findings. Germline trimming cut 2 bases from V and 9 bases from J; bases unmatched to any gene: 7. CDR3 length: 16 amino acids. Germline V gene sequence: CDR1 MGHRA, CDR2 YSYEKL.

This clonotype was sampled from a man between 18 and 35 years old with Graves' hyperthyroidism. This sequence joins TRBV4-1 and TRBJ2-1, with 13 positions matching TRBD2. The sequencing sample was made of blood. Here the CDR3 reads CASSQTTSGRGGEQFF. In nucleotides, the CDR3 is TGCGCCAGCAGCCAAACCACTAGCGGGAGGGGCGGTGAGCAGTTCTTC.